One and the same sample provided the 11 T cell receptor beta chains below, sequenced in a study of shared clonotypes between healthy human individuals. The method was immunoSEQ multiplex PCR; TCRdb's version includes in-frame clones alone and lacks a portion of them. Of some 2.4 million clones in the sample, more than 85% are singletons; the top ten hold 0.36%. Sequencing input: naive CD4+ T cells from PBMCs. Subset meaning: CD45RA+ positively selected. These receptors came from a man between 18 and 29 years old in good health. Some clones in this sample may be carry-over from other donors' samples.

This clone was counted a single time. In the same sample, other DNA sequences code for this CDR3. The V gene is TRBV4-3, the J gene TRBJ1-2, with 7 bases aligning to TRBD1. Looked up from germline, CDR1 is LGHNA and CDR2 is YSLEER. This CDR3 spans 14 amino acids. V shed 2 bases, J shed 1 base, and the junction held 1 base outside the gene matches. The CDR3 DNA sequence: TGCGCCAGCAGCCAACGACAGGGTAACTATGGCTACACCTTC. This codes for CASSQRQGNYGYTF.

This rearrangement joins TRBV10-3 to TRBJ2-2; no reliable D call. Germline V gives CDR1 ENHRY, CDR2 SYGVKD. The CDR3 has 13 amino acids. V lost 0 bases to trimming and J lost 4 bases, with 3 bases between them. The CDR3 loop reads CAISESSTGELFF. CDR3 nucleotide sequence: TGTGCCATCAGTGAGTCTAGCACCGGGGAGCTGTTTTTT.

The chain links TRBV6-5 to TRBJ2-7, with 10 bases identical to TRBD2. V lost 6 bases to trimming and J lost 2 bases; unmatched junction nucleotides: 7. Looked up from germline, CDR1 is MNHEY and CDR2 is SVGAGI. The CDR3 is 15 amino acids. The CDR3 DNA sequence: TGTGCCAGCAGCGCGAGGACTAGCGGCACCTACGAGCAGTACTTC. This codes for CASSARTSGTYEQYF.

Points on this clone: The sample holds other DNA sequences that translate to the same CDR3. This chain connects TRBV28 to TRBJ2-5; 7 positions agree with TRBD1. CDR3 size: 14 residues. Germline assignment: CDR1 MDHEN and CDR2 SYDVKM. The V gene end was trimmed by 6 bases and the J gene end by 3 bases; junction bases not matched to a gene: 7. The CDR3 DNA reads TGTGCCAGCAGCTTGAGGGGGCGCGAAGAGACCCAGTACTTC. This encodes CASSLRGREETQYF.

This clone was counted only a few times. This sequence joins TRBV9 and TRBJ2-3; TRBD2 matches at 9 bases. V lost 1 base and J lost 2; bases outside the gene matches: 5. The CDR3 runs 16 residues. CDR1 is SGDLS and CDR2 is YYNGEE in the germline V gene. The chain's CDR3 is CASSVLAGADTDTQYF. The CDR3 region has the DNA TGTGCCAGCAGCGTATTAGCGGGGGCTGACACAGATACGCAGTATTTT.

The genes are TRBV2 and TRBJ2-1; 10 bases match TRBD2. Unmatched junction bases numbered 3, after V lost 5 bases and J lost 2 bases. The V gene's germline CDR1 is SNHLY and CDR2 FYNNEI. There are 15 residues in the CDR3. The CDR3 DNA reads as TGTGCCAGCAGTATCCTAGCGGGAGCCTACAATGAGCAGTTCTTC. As protein: CASSILAGAYNEQFF.

The chain is built from TRBV15 and TRBJ2-4, with D possibly TRBD1 on 6 matching bases. The CDR3 has 15 residues. V lost 3 bases and J 2 bases, leaving 11 bases between the germline ends. Germline lookup yields CDR1 LNHNV and CDR2 YYDKDF (reference sequence). CDR3 bases: TGTGCCACCAGCAGGAGGGGGAATACCAAAAACATTCAGTACTTC. Protein: CATSRRGNTKNIQYF. Supplemented by reference TRBV15 and TRBJ2-4, the full variable domain reads DAMVIQNPRYQVTQFGKPVTLSCSQTLNHNVMYWYQQKSSQAPKLLFHYYDKDFNNEADTPDNFQSRRPNTSFCFLDIRSPGLGDTAMYLCATSRRGNTKNIQYFGAGTRLSVL.

The rearrangement links TRBV19 to TRBJ2-2; D is unclear. The CDR3 loop spans 14 amino acids. V was shortened by 7 bases and J by 2 bases, with 11 bases between the two germline ends. The germline V gene has CDR1 LNHDA and CDR2 SQIVND (reference sequence). As DNA, the CDR3 is TGTGCCAGTATCGGCCTGTTAAACACCGGGGAGCTGTTTTTT. Its protein is CASIGLLNTGELFF.

The chain recombines TRBV18 with TRBJ1-3, with a tentative D call TRBD1 (5 bases). Trimming stripped 0 bases from V and 4 bases from J, with 13 bases between. Per the germline V gene, CDR1 is KGHSH and CDR2 is LQKENI. The CDR3 contains 16 residues. The CDR3 DNA is TGTGCCAGCTCACCACCGGAGGGGCGAACCGGAAACACCATATATTTT. This codes for CASSPPEGRTGNTIYF.

The rearrangement joins TRBV10-1 to TRBJ1-1; D is unresolved. V lost 5 bases, J lost 10 bases, and 17 bases lay in between. This CDR3 region has 13 residues. In germline, CDR1 is WNHNN, CDR2 SYGVQD (reference sequence). For the CDR3, the DNA is TGCGCCAGCAGTACAGTCCCGATAGGTAGAGCTTTCTTT. It yields the protein CASSTVPIGRAFF.

This clone was recorded once. The chain joins TRBV7-9 to TRBJ2-1; TRBD2 agrees at 7 bases. Germline assignment: CDR1 SEHNR and CDR2 FQNEAQ (reference sequence). The trim removed 5 bases at V and 7 bases at J, leaving 11 bases unmatched. CDR3 length: 15 residues. The CDR3 is CASSPRRLAENEQFF. The DNA for the CDR3 is TGTGCCAGCAGCCCCCGGAGGCTAGCGGAAAATGAGCAGTTCTTC.